This T cell receptor (beta chain) was recovered during a study of metastatic and nonmetastatic thyroid tumors. Study-level background: Repertoires were compared across blood and tumor or nodule tissue from malignant and benign thyroid patients. The study, taken as a whole, reports: Malignant thyroid tumors reportedly exceeded benign nodules significantly in TCR beta diversity, with the difference appearing in blood and tumor.

Treatment of any kind had been given to no patient before thyroid surgery. This clone was counted many times. The antigen is not known. Between the trimmed V and J ends, which lost 9 bases and 3 bases, there was a span of 17 bases. In germline, CDR1 is ENHRY, CDR2 SYGVKD. This CDR3 has 14 amino acids. How the authors handled the data: The study's classifier, a distant-metastasis tool for papillary thyroid cancer, was built using CDR3 differences across clinicopathological groups. TCRdb re-called clones via MiXCR from the PCR reads. TCRdb assigned the V and J calls; the authors' analysis was not used. In the table there are some 23,000 clones, approximately 25% of which are singletons.

The J gene is TRBJ1-2, the V gene TRBV10-3; perhaps TRBD1 as D (6 bases). Sequenced: tumor tissue. The origin of this receptor is a female donor with papillary thyroid cancer or a benign thyroid nodule (not recorded which). Some clones in this sample may be carry-over from other donors' samples. CDR3 nucleotide sequence: TGTGCCATATCGGCGGGGGGGGCCGACTATGGCTACACCTTC. It codes for CAISAGGADYGYTF.